A single sample is the source of the 30 T cell receptor beta chains below, sequenced in a study of T-cell reconstitution after alpha-beta-depleted transplantation in children listed by TCRdb under 2016. Libraries were built with PCR. Instrument on record: Illumina HiSeq 2500. TCR library preparation used molecular barcoding, with unique molecular identifiers applied to normalize quantification of the TCRbeta repertoire. TCRdb passed the public sequencing reads through fastp at Q25 and MiXCR, retaining productive beta sequences. Each CDR3 protein appears once, grouped with its most common genes and DNA. The sample has roughly 500,000 distinct CDR3 sequences on record, over 9.5% of them singletons. The ten largest clones capture just over 2% of the sample. The treatment or condition label on this specimen signifies: allogeneic hematopoietic cell transplantation with graft depleted of TCRalphabeta T cells and CD19 B cells.

Material: PBMCs, obtained before TCRalphabeta/CD19-depleted stem cell transplant. These receptors originate from a child aged 2 to 15 with inherited bone marrow failure, due to receive a stem cell transplant.

Many counts were recorded for this clonotype. The chain combines TRBV6-5 with TRBJ2-5, with 7 bases fitting TRBD1. The CDR3 consists of 13 residues. J gave up 5 bases and V 6 bases, and 6 bases lay outside the gene matches. The germline gives CDR1 MNHEY, CDR2 SVGAGI. The CDR3 region is CASRQTGTETQYF. Written as DNA, the CDR3 is TGTGCCAGCAGACAGACAGGGACGGAGACCCAGTACTTC.

This clonotype occurred many times. The chain is built from TRBV4-1 and TRBJ1-5, with TRBD1 as a possible D gene (6 bases). This CDR3 has 17 amino acids. CDR1 and CDR2 from the germline V gene are MGHRA and YSYEKL. Trimming took 4 bases from V and 3 from J, leaving 19 bases between them. The CDR3 spells CASSPRAGAEINQPQHF. The DNA of the CDR3 is TGCGCCAGCAGCCCACGAGCGGGGGCCGAGATCAATCAGCCCCAGCATTTT.

V usage is TRBV20-1 and J usage is TRBJ2-7; no clear D gene. Trimming took off 6 bases at V and 1 base at J, with 16 bases between the two ends. Germline CDR1 DFQATT, CDR2 SNEGSKA (reference sequence). CDR3 length equals 14 residues. The CDR3 region has the DNA TGCAGTGCCGACCAGTGGAGAGAATCCTACGAGCAGTACTTC. Its protein product is CSADQWRESYEQYF.

V usage is TRBV29-1 and J usage is TRBJ2-1; D is unclear. This CDR3 is 14 amino acids long. The ends were cut back, 0 bases at V and 6 bases at J, with 12 bases in the middle. The germline gives CDR1 SQVTM, CDR2 ANQGSEA. The CDR3 loop reads CSVEEVREFNEQFF. CDR3 nucleotides: TGCAGCGTTGAAGAAGTCCGTGAATTCAATGAGCAGTTCTTC.

This clonotype has ten or more counts. CDR3: CARDYAYNEQFF. The CDR3 DNA is TGTGCGCGGGACTACGCCTACAATGAGCAGTTCTTC. The rearrangement links TRBV30 to TRBJ2-1; 7 positions match TRBD2. This CDR3 is 12 amino acids long. Per the germline V gene, CDR1 is GTSNPN and CDR2 is SVGIG (reference sequence).

This clonotype appeared a few times. The chain combines TRBV12-3 or TRBV12-4 with TRBJ2-1; possibly TRBD1 or TRBD2 for D (6 bases each). Between the trimmed V and J ends, which lost 7 bases and 4 bases, there was a span of 14 bases. The CDR3 is 14 residues long. The CDR3, as DNA: TGTGCCAGCAACCCGGGGGCTTCATACAATGAGCAGTTCTTC. Encoded protein: CASNPGASYNEQFF.

The table lists this clonotype with many counts. The V and J genes are TRBV6-2 or TRBV6-3 and TRBJ2-4; TRBD1 matches at 7 bases. The CDR3 loop spans 12 amino acids. Germline V gene sequence: CDR1 MNHEY, CDR2 SVGEGT. J was trimmed by 7 bases and V by 8 bases; bases with no gene match: 5. CDR3 region: CASSTGRNIQYF. CDR3 in DNA: TGTGCCAGCTCGACAGGGCGTAACATTCAGTACTTC.

There are many counts of this clonotype. The V and J genes are TRBV6-1 and TRBJ2-1, with 10 bases that match TRBD2. The V segment lost 6 bases and the J segment 6 bases; nucleotides outside the gene matches: 8. This CDR3 contains 15 residues. Germline V lookup: CDR1 MNHNS, CDR2 SASEGT. This chain's CDR3 is CASRSTSGNRNEQFF. As DNA, the CDR3 is TGTGCCAGCAGGTCCACTAGCGGGAATCGCAATGAGCAGTTCTTC.

At least ten counts were recorded for this clonotype. The CDR3: CASSFDRDWETQYF. The CDR3, as DNA: TGCGCCAGCAGCTTCGACAGGGATTGGGAGACCCAGTACTTC. This chain uses TRBV5-1 with TRBJ2-5, with 7 bases fitting TRBD1. Germline CDR1 reads SGHRS; CDR2 reads YFSETQ. Trimming at V came to 2 bases and at J to 5 bases, leaving 6 bases not matched to a gene. CDR3 size: 14 residues.

This clonotype came up many times. This chain joins TRBV5-1 and TRBJ2-5; a possible D gene is TRBD2 (5 bases). The CDR3 totals 14 residues. Per germline, CDR1 SGHRS and CDR2 YFSETQ. The V end was cut by 2 bases, the J end by 3 bases, with 11 bases between. For the CDR3, the DNA is TGCGCCAGCAGCTTAACTAGTTTGGAAGAGACCCAGTACTTC. Protein product: CASSLTSLEETQYF.

This clonotype was found many times. This rearrangement joins TRBV27 to TRBJ1-5; D is undetermined. The CDR3 extends over 12 amino acids. Trimming took 5 bases from V and 9 from J, leaving 11 bases between them. CDR1 MNHEY and CDR2 SMNVEV come from the germline V gene (reference sequence). The CDR3 coding sequence is TGTGCCAGCAGTGCGACTAAGGGGCCCCAGCATTTT. Its protein is CASSATKGPQHF.

This clonotype has at least ten counts. The chain couples TRBV7-2 to TRBJ2-5; 7 bases are a match to TRBD2. This CDR3 is built from 13 residues. Germline V CDR1 and CDR2: SGHTA, FQGNSA. J was trimmed by 4 bases and V by 5 bases; bases with no gene match: 4. CDR3 protein: CASSRGGSETQYF. CDR3 sequence (DNA): TGTGCCAGCAGCAGGGGAGGGTCAGAGACCCAGTACTTC.

The chain couples TRBV6-2 or TRBV6-3 to TRBJ2-7; D not certain. This CDR3 spans 12 amino acids. V was clipped by 6 bases and J by 5 bases, with 11 bases between them. Germline values: CDR1 MNHEY, CDR2 SVGEGT. For the CDR3, the DNA is TGTGCCAGCAGGACGGACCATGACGAGCAGTACTTC. This codes for CASRTDHDEQYF.

This clonotype occurred many times. CDR3 coding DNA: TGCGCCAGCAGCCACCGGACAGGGAGTGGCTACACCTTC. Translated: CASSHRTGSGYTF. V and J are TRBV4-3 and TRBJ1-2; TRBD1 aligns across 8 bases. The junction had 4 bases not matched to a gene; V was cut back by 3 bases and J by 7 bases. The CDR3 covers 13 residues. The germline V gene encodes CDR1 LGHNA and CDR2 YSLEER.

The V call is TRBV2, the J call TRBJ1-2; 10 positions agree with TRBD1. Trimming removed 4 bases from V and 5 bases from J; junction bases left unmatched: 7. Germline V gives CDR1 SNHLY, CDR2 FYNNEI. The CDR3 runs to 15 residues. CDR3 residues: CASSAPDRGSYGYTF. In DNA, the CDR3 is TGTGCCAGCAGTGCGCCGGACAGGGGGAGTTATGGCTACACCTTC. The variable domain in full, completed from reference TRBV2 and TRBJ1-2, reads EPEVTQTPSHQVTQMGQEVILRCVPISNHLYFYWYRQILGQKVEFLVSFYNNEISEKSEIFDDQFSVERPDGSNFTLKIRSTKLEDSAMYFCASSAPDRGSYGYTFGSGTRLTVV.

This clonotype was detected a few times. The chain links TRBV2 to TRBJ2-3; D may be TRBD2 (6 bases). The CDR3 is made up of 15 amino acids. V lost 2 bases, J lost 6 bases, and 15 bases lay in between. In germline, CDR1 is SNHLY, CDR2 FYNNEI. This chain's CDR3 is CASSELALPGDTQYF. The DNA of the CDR3 is TGTGCCAGCAGTGAACTAGCGCTGCCAGGTGATACGCAGTATTTT.

This clonotype has ten or more counts. The CDR3, as DNA: TGTGCCATCAGTGGACAGGCGAGAGAAAAACTGTTTTTT. Its protein is CAISGQAREKLFF. The V call is TRBV10-3, the J call TRBJ1-4, with a tentative D call TRBD1 (6 bases). The CDR3 runs to 13 residues. Germline CDR1 and CDR2: ENHRY and SYGVKD. V was shortened by 4 bases and J by 8 bases, with 11 bases between the two germline ends.

In its sample, this clonotype was seen many times. The chain joins TRBV20-1 to TRBJ2-1; 7 bases match TRBD1. Trimming took 3 bases from V and 3 from J; bases not matched to a gene: 5. Per the germline V gene, CDR1 is DFQATT and CDR2 is SNEGSKA (reference sequence). The CDR3 sequence is 14 residues long. The CDR3 coding sequence is TGCAGTGCTAGGCCTCGGGACAGCTACAATGAGCAGTTCTTC. It codes for CSARPRDSYNEQFF.

This clonotype occurred many times. This rearrangement joins TRBV7-2 to TRBJ2-3, with D perhaps matching TRBD2 (6 bases). The CDR3 consists of 17 residues. CDR1 and CDR2 from the germline V gene are SGHTA and FQGNSA. V lost 5 bases, J lost 0 bases, and 18 bases lay in between. DNA of the CDR3: TGTGCCAGCAGCGAATTCGGCGGGACCCTTAGCACAGATACGCAGTATTTT. It encodes CASSEFGGTLSTDTQYF.

This clonotype was counted ten times or more. The chain employs TRBV10-3 and TRBJ1-1, with 8 bases identical to TRBD1. Germline V gives CDR1 ENHRY, CDR2 SYGVKD. The V gene end was trimmed by 6 bases and the J gene end by 3 bases; junction bases not matched to a gene: 6. This CDR3 region has 14 residues. CDR3 nucleotides: TGTGCCATCAGACAGACAGGGGAGTACACTGAAGCTTTCTTT. Its protein product is CAIRQTGEYTEAFF.

This clonotype was seen repeatedly, ten times or more. The rearrangement links TRBV20-1 to TRBJ2-1; 11 bases map to TRBD2. Trimming took 6 bases from V and 4 from J; bases not matched to a gene: 5. CDR3 size: 14 residues. CDR1 DFQATT and CDR2 SNEGSKA come from the germline V gene (reference sequence). CDR3 residues: CSAKGLAEYNEQFF. CDR3 coding DNA: TGCAGTGCAAAGGGACTAGCGGAGTACAATGAGCAGTTCTTC.

There are many counts of this clonotype. The V and J genes are TRBV6-1 and TRBJ1-2; no firm D call. The CDR3 length is 14 residues. Germline V gene data show CDR1 as MNHNS and CDR2 as SASEGT. V lost 5 bases and J lost 4, with 14 bases in between. The CDR3 nucleotides read TGTGCCAGCAGTCTAAGCAGTTTCGGCTATGGCTACACCTTC. Translated, it gives CASSLSSFGYGYTF.

The DNA for the CDR3 is TGTGCCAGCTCACCTACTTTTCGCTCGGCAGGGGGAGAGACCCAGTACTTC. Translation: CASSPTFRSAGGETQYF. V gene TRBV18 combines with J gene TRBJ2-5, with 7 positions matching TRBD1. The CDR3 is made up of 17 amino acids. The germline CDR1 and CDR2 sequences are KGHSH and LQKENI. V was clipped by 3 bases and J by 4 bases; unmatched bases: 14.

This clonotype was seen many times. The chain uses TRBV7-9 and TRBJ2-2; no definite D call. This CDR3 is 14 amino acids long. V gave up 2 bases and J gave up 7 bases, with 11 bases separating them. The germline gives CDR1 SEHNR, CDR2 FQNEAQ (reference sequence). Written as DNA, the CDR3 is TGTGCCAGCAGCTTAAATGGCGTCTACGGGGAGCTGTTTTTT. Protein product: CASSLNGVYGELFF.

For this clonotype: With a much larger clone just one base away, this may be a read error. The rearrangement uses TRBV6-1 and TRBJ1-4, with unresolved D. This CDR3 contains 11 residues. Germline V lookup: CDR1 MNHNS, CDR2 SASEGT. The CDR3 here is CASSEGENLFF. As DNA, the CDR3 is TGTGCCAGCAGTGAGGGTGAAAATCTGTTTTTT.

Only a few counts were recorded for this clonotype. The chain is built from TRBV29-1 and TRBJ2-1; 7 nucleotides match TRBD2. V was clipped by 4 bases and J by 5 bases; unmatched bases: 8. The CDR3 covers 14 residues. Germline loops: CDR1 SQVTM, CDR2 ANQGSEA. CDR3 nucleotide sequence: TGCAGCGTTGTGGGACTACCGACCCACAATGAGCAGTTCTTC. Its translation is CSVVGLPTHNEQFF.

There are many counts of this clonotype. The chain is built from TRBV27 and TRBJ2-7; 8 nucleotides align to TRBD2. Germline CDR1 and CDR2: MNHEY and SMNVEV (reference sequence). This CDR3 region has 14 residues. The V segment lost 0 bases and the J segment 4 bases; nucleotides outside the gene matches: 2. CDR3 sequence: CASSLSSGVYEQYF. The CDR3 DNA reads as TGTGCCAGCAGTTTATCTAGCGGGGTGTACGAGCAGTACTTC.

This clonotype has a count of ten or more. This chain connects TRBV7-2 to TRBJ2-7; possible D gene TRBD2, 5 bases. V was clipped by 6 bases and J by 6 bases, with 21 bases between them. Germline V gives CDR1 SGHTA, CDR2 FQGNSA. The CDR3 has 15 residues. CDR3 coding DNA: TGTGCCAGCAGAATAACCCCGACTAAGCCCGGCGAGCAGTACTTC. Translated, it gives CASRITPTKPGEQYF.

This clonotype was found many times. This chain joins TRBV6-5 and TRBJ1-4, with TRBD1 matching 7 bases. This CDR3 is built from 17 residues. V lost 2 bases, J lost 3 bases, and 9 bases stayed unmatched. Germline CDR1 and CDR2: MNHEY and SVGAGI. The CDR3 loop is CASSYTTLTGANEKLFF. In nucleotides, the CDR3 is TGTGCCAGCAGTTACACGACCCTTACAGGGGCTAATGAAAAACTGTTTTTT.

This clonotype was counted many times. The rearrangement links TRBV12-3 or TRBV12-4 to TRBJ2-1; D remains unclear. The CDR3 spans 16 residues. Trimming pared 3 bases from V and 6 bases from J, leaving 18 bases between. CDR3 in DNA: TGTGCCAGCAGTTTGGGTCCGATGGCGTGGGGCAATGAGCAGTTCTTC. Translating gives CASSLGPMAWGNEQFF.